This TCR beta chain was profiled in a study of monozygotic twins with inflammatory bowel disease. CDR3 size: 13 residues. CDR1 and CDR2 from the germline V gene are DFQATT and SNEGSKA (reference sequence). With the 5' RACE reads reprocessed, TCRdb shows one record per CDR3 protein and no DNA. In all, the sample yields approximately 400,000 distinct CDR3 sequences. This clonotype was sampled from a human donor with ulcerative colitis or Crohn's disease, or a healthy co-twin of an affected twin (not recorded which). The specimen was blood. This sequence joins TRBV20-1 and TRBJ2-7; the D gene TCRdb calls, TRBD1, cannot be checked with no DNA. The CDR3 loop is CSANRGRTYEQYF.